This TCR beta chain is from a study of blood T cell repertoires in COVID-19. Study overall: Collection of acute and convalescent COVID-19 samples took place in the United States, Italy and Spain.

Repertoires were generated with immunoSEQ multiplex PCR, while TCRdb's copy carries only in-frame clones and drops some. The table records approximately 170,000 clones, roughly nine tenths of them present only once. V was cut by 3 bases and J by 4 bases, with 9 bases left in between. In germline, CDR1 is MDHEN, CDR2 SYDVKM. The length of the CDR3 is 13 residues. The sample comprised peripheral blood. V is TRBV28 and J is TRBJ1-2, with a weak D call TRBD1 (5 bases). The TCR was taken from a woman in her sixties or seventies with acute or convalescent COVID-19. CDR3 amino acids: CASSFTGGYGYTF. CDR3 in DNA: TGTGCCAGCAGTTTCACAGGTGGCTATGGCTACACCTTC.